Listed here are 14 T cell receptor beta chains from one sample, sequenced in a study of early T cells in non-severe SARS-CoV-2 infection. From the 5' RACE reads, TCRdb called clonotypes with MiXCR, one entry per CDR3 protein. Of about 60,000 distinct CDR3 sequences in the sample, around 11% were seen once. The sample consisted of whole blood, taken at baseline. The receptor source for this set is an adult who was a healthcare worker with PCR-confirmed SARS-CoV-2 infection or an uninfected control (not recorded which).

V and J are TRBV9 and TRBJ2-1, with 9 bases that match TRBD1. In germline, CDR1 is SGDLS, CDR2 YYNGEE. CDR3 size: 13 residues. V gave up 5 bases and J gave up 8 bases; unmatched junction bases: 5. The CDR3 spells CASSERDRDEQFF. CDR3 DNA: TGTGCCAGCAGTGAACGGGACAGGGATGAGCAGTTCTTC.

This clonotype came up many times. DNA for the CDR3: TGTGCCAGCAGCCCAGACGGCAGCTATGGCTACACCTTC. This sequence encodes CASSPDGSYGYTF. The rearrangement joins TRBV3-1 to TRBJ1-2, with D hard to call. The CDR3 is made up of 13 amino acids. Germline-derived CDR1 and CDR2 are LGHDT and YNNKEL (reference sequence). Between the trimmed V and J ends, which lost 4 bases and 4 bases, there was a span of 10 bases.

V gene TRBV5-6 combines with J gene TRBJ2-4, with 10 bases matching TRBD2. In germline, CDR1 is SGHDT, CDR2 YYEEEE. With V trimmed by 4 bases and J by 4 bases, 11 bases remained unmatched. There are 17 residues in the CDR3. DNA for the CDR3: TGTGCCAGCAGCCCCCTGGAGGCTAGCGGGGGTAAAAACATTCAGTACTTC. As protein: CASSPLEASGGKNIQYF. Supplemented by reference TRBV5-6 and TRBJ2-4, the full variable domain reads DAGVTQSPTHLIKTRGQQVTLRCSPKSGHDTVSWYQQALGQGPQFIFQYYEEEERQRGNFPDRFSGHQFPNYSSELNVNALLLGDSALYLCASSPLEASGGKNIQYFGAGTRLSVL.

The CDR3 spells CASVSQEGEQFF. As DNA, the CDR3 is TGTGCCAGCGTCTCTCAGGAGGGTGAGCAGTTCTTC. This chain connects TRBV27 to TRBJ2-1; the D gene is possibly TRBD2 (6 bases). Per the germline V gene, CDR1 is MNHEY and CDR2 is SMNVEV (reference sequence). The CDR3 contains 12 residues. Trimming took off 8 bases at V and 9 bases at J, with 14 bases between the two ends.

The V gene is TRBV5-6, the J gene TRBJ2-5; TRBD2 matches at 8 bases. The length of the CDR3 is 16 residues. V lost 0 bases and J lost 1; bases outside the gene matches: 5. The germline gives CDR1 SGHDT, CDR2 YYEEEE. CDR3 nucleotide sequence: TGTGCCAGCAGCTTGGGGCCACTAGCGGTCCAAGAGACCCAGTACTTC. It specifies CASSLGPLAVQETQYF.

The chain links TRBV10-2 to TRBJ1-2; D not resolved. Trimming removed 3 bases from V and 8 bases from J, with 7 bases in between. Germline-derived CDR1 and CDR2 are WSHSY and SAAADI. CDR3 length: 11 amino acids. In nucleotides, the CDR3 is TGCGCCAGCAGTGATTCTGTAGGCTACACCTTC. It is translated as CASSDSVGYTF.

This clonotype was found many times. The chain is built from TRBV7-9 and TRBJ1-4; TRBD1 agrees at 7 bases. This CDR3 spans 16 amino acids. The V gene end was trimmed by 0 bases and the J gene end by 7 bases; junction bases not matched to a gene: 8. Germline V gene sequence: CDR1 SEHNR, CDR2 FQNEAQ (reference sequence). The CDR3 DNA reads as TGTGCCAGCAGCTTAGCGCCGACAGGGTTGGGTGAAAAACTGTTTTTT. It specifies CASSLAPTGLGEKLFF.

V gene TRBV20-1 combines with J gene TRBJ2-4; 8 nucleotides line up with TRBD1. CDR1 DFQATT and CDR2 SNEGSKA come from the germline V gene (reference sequence). This CDR3 has 16 amino acids. Trimming at V came to 6 bases and at J to 2 bases, leaving 12 bases not matched to a gene. The CDR3 DNA sequence: TGCAGTGCCTCGACCCCAGGGGGCGCAACCAAAAACATTCAGTACTTC. Translation gives CSASTPGGATKNIQYF.

The CDR3 region is CASSLVAGAADEQFF. Here the CDR3 DNA reads TGTGCCAGCAGCTTAGTGGCAGGGGCAGCGGATGAGCAGTTCTTC. J is TRBJ2-1 and V is TRBV7-9; maybe TRBD1 (6 bases). This CDR3 is 15 amino acids long. V was trimmed by 1 base and J by 8 bases, leaving 15 bases between them. Germline loops: CDR1 SEHNR, CDR2 FQNEAQ (reference sequence).

V usage is TRBV20-1 and J usage is TRBJ2-2; D might be TRBD2 (6 bases). The germline V gene has CDR1 DFQATT and CDR2 SNEGSKA (reference sequence). V was shortened by 0 bases and J by 2 bases, with 13 bases between the two germline ends. The length of the CDR3 is 16 residues. The CDR3 loop reads CSARDATRDNTGELFF. The CDR3 coding sequence is TGCAGTGCTAGAGATGCTACGCGGGACAACACCGGGGAGCTGTTTTTT.

The table lists this clonotype with many counts. This chain links TRBV19 with TRBJ2-7; 12 bases map to TRBD2. This CDR3 region has 14 residues. The V segment lost 8 bases and the J segment 7 bases; nucleotides outside the gene matches: 9. In germline, CDR1 is LNHDA, CDR2 SQIVND (reference sequence). The CDR3 coding sequence is TGTGCCAGTGGACTAGCGGGGACGAGGGCTGAGCAGTACTTC. Amino acid sequence: CASGLAGTRAEQYF.

This clonotype has just a few counts. The rearrangement links TRBV4-2 to TRBJ2-1, with TRBD2 matching 7 bases. This CDR3 has 16 residues. V dropped 1 base and J dropped 4; count of bases not matched to a gene: 7. Germline V gene sequence: CDR1 LGHNA, CDR2 YNFKEQ. This CDR3 reads CASSQGELAPYNEQFF. Written as DNA, the CDR3 is TGTGCCAGCAGCCAAGGGGAACTAGCGCCTTACAATGAGCAGTTCTTC.

This clonotype appeared many times. The rearrangement links TRBV7-9 to TRBJ2-3; TRBD2 aligns across 7 bases. Trimming removed 5 bases from V and 3 bases from J; junction bases left unmatched: 17. The CDR3 length is 18 residues. Germline values: CDR1 SEHNR, CDR2 FQNEAQ (reference sequence). The DNA for the CDR3 is TGTGCCAGCAGCCCCCACCAGGGCAAGCGGGATAGGACAGATACGCAGTATTTT. Encoded protein: CASSPHQGKRDRTDTQYF.

The V gene is TRBV15, the J gene TRBJ2-7; 9 nucleotides match TRBD1. The CDR3 contains 13 residues. CDR1 is LNHNV, CDR2 YYDKDF, per germline (reference sequence). With 5 bases clipped from V and 7 bases from J, the junction kept 6 bases outside the gene matches. The CDR3 protein is CATSRDRVGEQYF. As DNA, the CDR3 is TGTGCCACCAGCCGGGACAGGGTCGGAGAGCAGTACTTC.